The clone carrying this TCR beta chain occurred many times. The hyperthyroidism was newly diagnosed and had lasted under 2 months; the patients were aged 18 to 65. Not enrolled were patients with uncontrolled infection, other autoimmune disease, pregnancy or lactation. Diagnostic assessment was based on clinical symptoms, serum thyroxine and TRAb, thyroid ultrasound and orbital computed tomography. Predating any ophthalmopathy symptoms, the blood sample was taken at first hyperthyroidism diagnosis. These data originate in a study of T cells in Graves' hyperthyroidism and ophthalmopathy. V was pared by 8 bases and J by 2 bases, with 8 bases between. CDR3 length: 11 residues. The germline V gene encodes CDR1 DFQATT and CDR2 SNEGSKA (reference sequence). RNA transcripts served as the template for amplifying TCR beta CDR3 regions. Initially, a first-round RT-PCR of the TCR CDR3 employed the HTBI primer set. From the multiplex PCR reads, TCRdb called clonotypes with MiXCR, one entry per CDR3 protein. The table lists 550,000 to 850,000 distinct CDR3 sequences, over 15% of them singletons, with approximately 15% in the top ten.

The rearrangement links TRBV20-1 to TRBJ2-3; tentatively, D is TRBD1 (6 bases). The TCR comes from a woman between 45 and 60 years old with Graves' hyperthyroidism that later progressed to Graves' ophthalmopathy. What was sequenced was blood. The CDR3 bases are TGCAGTAGACAGGCCACAGATACGCAGTATTTT. This encodes CSRQATDTQYF.